This T cell receptor beta chain comes out of a study of shared T cell receptors in the human thymus. Measured with immunoSEQ multiplex PCR; TCRdb has only the in-frame clones, and not every one. This sample yields about 730,000 clones, of which over 75% are seen a single time; roughly 0.01% belongs to the top ten. The CDR3 spans 19 residues. The germline gives CDR1 LGHNA, CDR2 YSLEER. V gave up 0 bases and J gave up 0 bases; unmatched junction bases: 9. This sample also appeared in a second study, on human thymus T cells.

The chain has TRBV4-3 and TRBJ2-3; TRBD2 matches at 10 bases. This sequence was found in a girl in the first two years of life with a congenital heart defect. Specimen: thymocytes. CDR3 sequence: CASSQDPAGGYLSTDTQYF. The CDR3 coding sequence is TGCGCCAGCAGCCAAGACCCAGCGGGGGGGTACCTTAGCACAGATACGCAGTATTTT.